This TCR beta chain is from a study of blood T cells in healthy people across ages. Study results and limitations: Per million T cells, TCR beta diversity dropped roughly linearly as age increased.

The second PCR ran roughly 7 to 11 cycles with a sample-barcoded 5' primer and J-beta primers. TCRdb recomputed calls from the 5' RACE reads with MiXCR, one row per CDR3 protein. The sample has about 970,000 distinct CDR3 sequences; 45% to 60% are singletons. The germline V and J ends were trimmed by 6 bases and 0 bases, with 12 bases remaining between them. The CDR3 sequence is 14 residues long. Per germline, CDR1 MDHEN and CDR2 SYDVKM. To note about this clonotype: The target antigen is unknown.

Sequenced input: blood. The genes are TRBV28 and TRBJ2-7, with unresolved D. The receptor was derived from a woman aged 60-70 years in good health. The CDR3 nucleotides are TGTGCCAGCAGCGGCGACGGAGACTCCTACGAGCAGTACTTC. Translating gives CASSGDGDSYEQYF.